Listed here are 14 T cell receptor beta chains from one sample, sequenced in a study of graft-versus-host responses after intestinal transplantation. Clones were sequenced by immunoSEQ multiplex PCR, and TCRdb holds only the in-frame ones, with some missing. The sample carries roughly 100,000 clones, 90% to 95% recorded once. No antigens are known for them. The source was unstimulated CD4+ T cells sorted from spleen or lymph node cells, collected before transplant. These receptors all stem from a human donor who was the organ donor for an intestinal transplant.

The V call is TRBV7-2, the J call TRBJ2-1; 11 bases align to TRBD2. V dropped 0 bases and J dropped 7; count of bases not matched to a gene: 5. The CDR3 contains 16 residues. CDR1 is SGHTA, CDR2 FQGNSA, per germline. This CDR3 is CASSLAASGGFNEQFF. In nucleotides, the CDR3 is TGTGCCAGCAGCTTAGCAGCTAGCGGGGGGTTTAATGAGCAGTTCTTC.

This chain uses TRBV27 with TRBJ2-1; D gene unclear. This CDR3 comprises 15 residues. The germline gives CDR1 MNHEY, CDR2 SMNVEV (reference sequence). Trimming took 0 bases from V and 3 from J, leaving 9 bases between them. The DNA of the CDR3 is TGTGCCAGCAGTTTATCGTTGCTAGACTACAATGAGCAGTTCTTC. The encoded protein is CASSLSLLDYNEQFF.

This chain links TRBV27 with TRBJ2-2, with 10 positions matching TRBD1. V shed 1 base and J 6 bases; nucleotides not matched to a gene: 2. CDR3 length equals 15 residues. Looked up from germline, CDR1 is MNHEY and CDR2 is SMNVEV (reference sequence). In DNA form, the CDR3 reads TGTGCCAGCAGTTTATTGGGACAGGGGCCCGGGGAGCTGTTTTTT. It is translated as CASSLLGQGPGELFF.

The genes are TRBV9 and TRBJ1-3; D is ambiguous. Germline CDR1 SGDLS, CDR2 YYNGEE. This CDR3 is 13 amino acids long. With 2 bases removed from V and 4 bases from J, the gap between germline ends came to 7 bases. The CDR3 reads CASSVGVGNTIYF. The CDR3 region has the DNA TGTGCCAGCAGCGTCGGTGTGGGAAACACCATATATTTT.

The chain employs TRBV15 and TRBJ2-1; no firm D call. The germline V and J ends were trimmed by 1 base and 4 bases, with 14 bases remaining between them. Germline values: CDR1 LNHNV, CDR2 YYDKDF (reference sequence). This CDR3 is 16 amino acids long. The CDR3 DNA reads TGTGCCACCAGCAGAGTTCCCACTATACTGTACAATGAGCAGTTCTTC. Residues: CATSRVPTILYNEQFF.

The chain uses TRBV11-2 and TRBJ2-5, with TRBD2 matching 7 bases. There are 16 residues in the CDR3. CDR1 is SGHAT, CDR2 FQNNGV, per germline. V shed 0 bases, J shed 1 base, and the junction held 5 bases outside the gene matches. The CDR3 coding sequence is TGTGCCAGCAGCTTAGAGGGGGGACTACCCCAAGAGACCCAGTACTTC. Its protein is CASSLEGGLPQETQYF.

CDR3 coding DNA: TGTGCCAGCAGCCCATGGGGACAGTCATCAGGGGGCTACACCTTC. This sequence encodes CASSPWGQSSGGYTF. J is TRBJ1-2 and V is TRBV7-9; 7 positions match TRBD1. The J segment lost 8 bases and the V segment lost 5 bases, leaving 14 bases of the junction unmatched. Germline V gene sequence: CDR1 SEHNR, CDR2 FQNEAQ (reference sequence). The CDR3 loop spans 15 amino acids.

The chain is built from TRBV5-5 and TRBJ1-6; D possibly corresponds to TRBD1 (5 bases). CDR1 and CDR2 from the germline V gene are SGHKS and YYEKEE (reference sequence). V lost 4 bases and J lost 7, with 9 bases in between. The CDR3 spans 13 residues. The CDR3 region is CASSPTENSPLHF. CDR3 nucleotides: TGTGCCAGCAGCCCGACAGAGAATTCACCCCTCCACTTT.

The V gene is TRBV5-4, the J gene TRBJ1-2; 7 nucleotides match TRBD1. Trimming took 4 bases from V and 6 from J; bases not matched to a gene: 6. The CDR3 covers 13 residues. Per germline, CDR1 SGHNT and CDR2 YYREEE (reference sequence). The CDR3 DNA reads as TGTGCCAGCAGCCCCGGAGGGGGCGATGGCTACACCTTC. It specifies CASSPGGGDGYTF.

J is TRBJ2-7 and V is TRBV9; 7 positions agree with TRBD1. The CDR3 spans 14 residues. Trimming took 4 bases from V and 3 from J; bases not matched to a gene: 7. Looked up from germline, CDR1 is SGDLS and CDR2 is YYNGEE. The CDR3 region has the DNA TGTGCCAGCAGCAGATGGACAGGAGACTACGAGCAGTACTTC. Its translation is CASSRWTGDYEQYF.

Points on this clone: The sample carries other DNA sequences with the same CDR3. The chain employs TRBV9 and TRBJ1-6; 7 positions match TRBD1. The germline gives CDR1 SGDLS, CDR2 YYNGEE. Trimming at V came to 3 bases and at J to 5 bases, leaving 2 bases not matched to a gene. CDR3 length: 14 amino acids. The CDR3 region has the DNA TGTGCCAGCAGCGCCGGGACAGATAATTCACCCCTCCACTTT. Translating it yields CASSAGTDNSPLHF.

The chain has TRBV6-5 and TRBJ2-2; the match to TRBD2 covers 12 bases. The CDR3 consists of 16 residues. Germline CDR1 is MNHEY and CDR2 is SVGAGI. Trimming removed 4 bases from V and 5 bases from J; junction bases left unmatched: 5. The CDR3 reads CASSSGLAGQTGELFF. Here the CDR3 DNA reads TGTGCCAGCAGTTCCGGACTAGCGGGACAGACCGGGGAGCTGTTTTTT.

This rearrangement joins TRBV28 to TRBJ2-3; the match to TRBD2 covers 7 bases. Germline CDR1 and CDR2: MDHEN and SYDVKM. With 8 bases clipped from V and 0 bases from J, the junction kept 8 bases outside the gene matches. This CDR3 is built from 15 residues. The CDR3 DNA sequence: TGTGCCAGCTTCGGAGCGGGGACTAGCACAGATACGCAGTATTTT. It yields the protein CASFGAGTSTDTQYF.

The J gene is TRBJ1-4, the V gene TRBV4-3; no firm D call. CDR1 LGHNA and CDR2 YSLEER come from the germline V gene. The CDR3 totals 14 residues. Trimming took off 0 bases at V and 7 bases at J, with 9 bases between the two ends. Here the CDR3 reads CASSQDSSGEKLFF. DNA for the CDR3: TGCGCCAGCAGCCAAGATAGTTCCGGTGAAAAACTGTTTTTT.